A single sample gave rise to the 30 T cell receptor beta chains below, sequenced in a study of cytomegalovirus exposure and HLA in healthy donors. It was with 60 Vbeta and 13 Jbeta primers that the PCR ran. Assay used: immunoSEQ multiplex PCR; TCRdb lists only in-frame clones, some missing. In the table there are roughly 200,000 clones, approximately 70% of which are singletons. The sequenced material came from PBMCs. These receptors all come from a woman younger than 45 in good health and CMV-seronegative.

J is TRBJ1-1 and V is TRBV19, with D hard to call. The CDR3 is made up of 13 amino acids. CDR1 LNHDA and CDR2 SQIVND come from the germline V gene (reference sequence). V was shortened by 1 base and J by 3 bases, with 6 bases between the two germline ends. The CDR3 DNA reads as TGTGCCAGTAGTATAGCCCGGGACACTGAAGCTTTCTTT. Translation gives CASSIARDTEAFF.

A single count supports this clone. The chain uses TRBV30 and TRBJ2-6; D unclear. Trimming took 2 bases from V and 4 from J, leaving 15 bases between them. This CDR3 spans 16 amino acids. Germline CDR1 reads GTSNPN; CDR2 reads SVGIG (reference sequence). CDR3 protein: CAWSTKWRNGANVLTF. The CDR3 nucleotides are TGTGCCTGGAGTACTAAGTGGCGTAACGGGGCCAACGTCCTGACTTTC.

The chain joins TRBV18 to TRBJ1-5; 7 nucleotides align to TRBD1. The V segment lost 6 bases and the J segment 2 bases; nucleotides outside the gene matches: 7. The germline gives CDR1 KGHSH, CDR2 LQKENI. The CDR3 totals 15 residues. CDR3: CASSQGGEGNQPQHF. CDR3 DNA sequence: TGTGCCAGCTCCCAAGGGGGCGAGGGCAATCAGCCCCAGCATTTT.

The V and J genes are TRBV15 and TRBJ1-5; 7 bases fit TRBD1. Germline values: CDR1 LNHNV, CDR2 YYDKDF (reference sequence). Trimming at V came to 0 bases and at J to 2 bases, leaving 7 bases not matched to a gene. The CDR3 sequence is 17 residues long. The CDR3: CATSRDQGRGGNQPQHF. CDR3 sequence (DNA): TGTGCCACCAGCAGAGATCAAGGCAGGGGGGGCAATCAGCCCCAGCATTTT.

With regard to this clone: Other nucleotide sequences from this sample produce the same CDR3. The chain couples TRBV7-3 to TRBJ2-3, with 11 bases fitting TRBD2. Germline V CDR1 and CDR2: SGHTA, FQGTGA. The CDR3 extends over 15 amino acids. Losses at the gene ends were 0 bases for V and 6 bases for J; bases not matched to a gene: 2. The CDR3 DNA is TGTGCCAGCAGCTTAACTAGCGGGGGGGCGGATACGCAGTATTTT. Its translation is CASSLTSGGADTQYF. The complete variable domain, with remaining parts taken from reference TRBV7-3 and TRBJ2-3, reads GAGVSQTPSNKVTEKGKYVELRCDPISGHTALYWYRQSLGQGPEFLIYFQGTGAADDSGLPNDRFFAVRPEGSVSTLKIQRTERGDSAVYLCASSLTSGGADTQYFGPGTRLTVL.

In DNA, the CDR3 is TGTGCCAGCAGTTTCGGTTTTATGGGCCACGAGCAGTACTTC. Its protein is CASSFGFMGHEQYF. The chain employs TRBV27 and TRBJ2-7; no firm D call. The CDR3 has 14 residues. Trimming pared 3 bases from V and 5 bases from J, leaving 14 bases between. Germline assignment: CDR1 MNHEY and CDR2 SMNVEV (reference sequence).

CDR3 nucleotide sequence: TGTGCCAGCAGCTCCACGACGGGTAGGCAGTACTTC. It codes for CASSSTTGRQYF. This chain joins TRBV5-4 and TRBJ2-7; no definite D call. The CDR3 is made up of 12 amino acids. Trimming took off 3 bases at V and 9 bases at J, with 13 bases between the two ends. CDR1 and CDR2 from the germline V gene are SGHNT and YYREEE (reference sequence).

The chain recombines TRBV15 with TRBJ1-4; D is ambiguous. The CDR3 is 14 amino acids. Per the germline V gene, CDR1 is LNHNV and CDR2 is YYDKDF (reference sequence). V lost 1 base, J lost 10 bases, and 13 bases lay in between. The DNA of the CDR3 is TGTGCCACCAGCAGAGGAACTGAGGGTCCAAAACTGTTTTTT. Its protein is CATSRGTEGPKLFF.

CDR3 sequence reads: CASSSDRKLFF. The CDR3, as DNA: TGTGCCAGCAGCTCCGACAGGAAACTGTTTTTT. The chain is built from TRBV13 and TRBJ1-4; D may be TRBD1 (6 bases). Looked up from germline, CDR1 is PRHDT and CDR2 is FYEKMQ (reference sequence). The CDR3 runs 11 residues. V lost 4 bases and J lost 11, with 8 bases in between. The variable domain in full, completed from reference TRBV13 and TRBJ1-4, reads AAGVIQSPRHLIKEKRETATLKCYPIPRHDTVYWYQQGPGQDPQFLISFYEKMQSDKGSIPDRFSAQQFSDYHSELNMSSLELGDSALYFCASSSDRKLFFGSGTQLSVL.

J is TRBJ1-2 and V is TRBV6-6; TRBD1 might be the D (5 bases). This CDR3 contains 12 residues. Per germline, CDR1 MNHNY and CDR2 SVGAGI (reference sequence). Trimming left V 11 bases short and J 4 bases short, with 14 bases between. CDR3 protein: CAAGGLAYGYTF. DNA for the CDR3: TGTGCCGCCGGGGGTCTCGCCTATGGCTACACCTTC.

Note on this clone: This same CDR3 is encoded by further DNA sequences in the sample. The V gene is TRBV18, the J gene TRBJ1-2; TRBD1 might be the D (6 bases). V shed 2 bases and J shed 0 bases, with 7 bases lying between them. The CDR3 has 14 amino acids. Germline V gene sequence: CDR1 KGHSH, CDR2 LQKENI. The CDR3: CASSPTGTNYGYTF. Here the CDR3 DNA reads TGTGCCAGCTCACCAACAGGGACTAACTATGGCTACACCTTC. Supplemented by reference TRBV18 and TRBJ1-2, the full variable domain reads NAGVMQNPRHLVRRRGQEARLRCSPMKGHSHVYWYRQLPEEGLKFMVYLQKENIIDESGMPKERFSAEFPKEGPSILRIQQVVRGDSAAYFCASSPTGTNYGYTFGSGTRLTVV.

V and J are TRBV30 and TRBJ1-5; 9 positions match TRBD1. Germline trimming cut 3 bases from V and 2 bases from J; bases unmatched to any gene: 5. The length of the CDR3 is 15 residues. The germline V gene encodes CDR1 GTSNPN and CDR2 SVGIG (reference sequence). CDR3 loop: CAWSGGQGRNQPQHF. DNA of the CDR3: TGTGCCTGGAGCGGTGGACAGGGGCGCAATCAGCCCCAGCATTTT.

This clone was seen a few times. The J gene is TRBJ2-4, the V gene TRBV30; the D gene is possibly TRBD2 (6 bases). This CDR3 has 13 amino acids. V lost 0 bases to trimming and J lost 9 bases, with 12 bases between them. Germline CDR1 is GTSNPN and CDR2 is SVGIG (reference sequence). As DNA, the CDR3 is TGTGCCTGGAGTGTAGGCAGGCGGGGCATTCAGTACTTC. It is translated as CAWSVGRRGIQYF.

The rearrangement joins TRBV20-1 to TRBJ1-2; no reliable D call. The CDR3 runs 10 residues. Germline V CDR1 and CDR2: DFQATT, SNEGSKA (reference sequence). The ends were cut back, 8 bases at V and 6 bases at J, with 10 bases in the middle. The CDR3 nucleotides are TGCAGTCTAGGCCCGAATGGCTACACCTTC. Translation gives CSLGPNGYTF.

CDR3 DNA sequence: TGTGCCAGTACCGGGACGCCCACCCCCGGGGGTCAGCCCCAGCATTTT. Its protein is CASTGTPTPGGQPQHF. The rearrangement joins TRBV19 to TRBJ1-5; D is possibly TRBD1 (5 bases). The length of the CDR3 is 16 residues. The germline V gene encodes CDR1 LNHDA and CDR2 SQIVND (reference sequence). Trimming removed 7 bases from V and 6 bases from J, with 22 bases in between.

The chain joins TRBV6-5 to TRBJ1-1; D uncertain. Trimming took 1 base from V and 1 from J, leaving 7 bases between them. Per germline, CDR1 MNHEY and CDR2 SVGAGI. CDR3 length: 14 residues. CDR3 amino acids: CASSYYLGNTEAFF. The CDR3 DNA is TGTGCCAGCAGTTACTACCTAGGGAACACTGAAGCTTTCTTT.

V is TRBV18 and J is TRBJ2-3; 7 positions match TRBD2. Per germline, CDR1 KGHSH and CDR2 LQKENI. The V segment lost 3 bases and the J segment 4 bases; nucleotides outside the gene matches: 13. This CDR3 has 17 amino acids. The CDR3 sequence: CASSPPNGLVTADTQYF. CDR3 bases: TGTGCCAGCTCACCCCCTAATGGACTAGTCACCGCAGATACGCAGTATTTT.

The rearrangement links TRBV12-2 to TRBJ2-7; TRBD2 reflects the table's D call only, with no check against the DNA. TRBV12-2 is a known pseudogene. This CDR3 has 18 amino acids. CDR3: CASRLAPMPGGRSYEQYF. The CDR3 nucleotides read TGTGCAAGTCGCTTAGCCCCTATGCCGGGGGGCCGCTCCTACGAGCAGTACTTC.

This clone occurred once. The chain links TRBV7-2 to TRBJ2-7, with 8 bases fitting TRBD2. Germline CDR1 reads SGHTA; CDR2 reads FQGNSA. The CDR3 extends over 15 amino acids. With 5 bases clipped from V and 7 bases from J, the junction kept 13 bases outside the gene matches. Here the CDR3 reads CASSPPLAGGGEQYF. As DNA, the CDR3 is TGTGCCAGCAGCCCCCCCTTGGCGGGGGGAGGAGAGCAGTACTTC.

The chain employs TRBV2 and TRBJ2-1, with D possibly TRBD1 on 6 matching bases. Per the germline V gene, CDR1 is SNHLY and CDR2 is FYNNEI. V gave up 8 bases and J gave up 4 bases, with 12 bases separating them. This CDR3 has 13 residues. CDR3 nucleotide sequence: TGTGCCAGCGAACAGGGCCCATACAATGAGCAGTTCTTC. It translates to CASEQGPYNEQFF.

The gene calls are TRBV25-1 and TRBJ2-3; maybe TRBD1 (5 bases). This CDR3 spans 15 amino acids. V was clipped by 1 base and J by 4 bases, with 12 bases between them. Germline V gene sequence: CDR1 MGHDK, CDR2 SYGVNS. The CDR3 sequence is CASSESRQGADTQYF. Here the CDR3 DNA reads TGTGCCAGCAGTGAATCCCGGCAGGGTGCAGATACGCAGTATTTT.

This rearrangement joins TRBV5-1 to TRBJ2-7; D not certain. With 1 base removed from V and 7 bases from J, the gap between germline ends came to 6 bases. CDR3 size: 11 residues. Germline values: CDR1 SGHRS, CDR2 YFSETQ. The CDR3 nucleotides read TGCGCCAGCAGCTTGTACAATGAGCAGTACTTC. Translation: CASSLYNEQYF. Full variable domain (remainder filled in from reference TRBV5-1 and TRBJ2-7): KAGVTQTPRYLIKTRGQQVTLSCSPISGHRSVSWYQQTPGQGLQFLFEYFSETQRNKGNFPGRFSGRQFSNSRSEMNVSTLELGDSALYLCASSLYNEQYFGPGTRLTVT.

The CDR3 sequence is CASSQNRGAYGYTF. DNA for the CDR3: TGTGCCAGCAGTCAAAACAGGGGCGCCTATGGCTACACCTTC. V gene TRBV5-4 combines with J gene TRBJ1-2, with 7 bases aligning to TRBD1. The CDR3 runs 14 residues. V shed 5 bases, J shed 4 bases, and the junction held 8 bases outside the gene matches. CDR1 and CDR2 from the germline V gene are SGHNT and YYREEE (reference sequence).

The chain uses TRBV11-1 and TRBJ2-1, with TRBD1 matching 7 bases. Per the germline V gene, CDR1 is SGHAT and CDR2 is FQDESV (reference sequence). V was clipped by 2 bases and J by 1 base; unmatched bases: 8. The length of the CDR3 is 17 residues. CDR3 coding DNA: TGTGCCAGCAGCTTAACGCGAGGGACAGTTTCCTACAATGAGCAGTTCTTC. Translating gives CASSLTRGTVSYNEQFF.

This clone was counted a single time. The chain carries TRBV5-1 and TRBJ2-2; D is possibly TRBD1 (6 bases). Germline CDR1 is SGHRS and CDR2 is YFSETQ. V gave up 7 bases and J gave up 3 bases, with 13 bases separating them. The CDR3 extends over 14 amino acids. The CDR3 sequence is CASRTGPDTGELFF. The CDR3 DNA is TGCGCCAGCCGTACAGGGCCCGACACCGGGGAGCTGTTTTTT.

This clone was seen more than once but under ten times. The chain joins TRBV7-9 to TRBJ2-4, with a weak D call TRBD1 (5 bases). The CDR3 runs to 14 residues. Germline CDR1 is SEHNR and CDR2 is FQNEAQ (reference sequence). Trimming left V 2 bases short and J 4 bases short, with 9 bases between. CDR3 amino acids: CASSLQGRKNIQYF. The CDR3 region has the DNA TGTGCCAGCAGCTTACAGGGCCGGAAAAACATTCAGTACTTC.

The V and J genes are TRBV6-6 and TRBJ2-3, with 8 bases aligning to TRBD2. V lost 5 bases, J lost 5 bases, and 9 bases stayed unmatched. Looked up from germline, CDR1 is MNHNY and CDR2 is SVGAGI (reference sequence). The CDR3 loop spans 15 amino acids. Here the CDR3 reads CASSISGRGGDTQYF. The CDR3 DNA reads TGTGCCAGCAGTATCAGCGGGAGAGGGGGAGATACGCAGTATTTT.

V is TRBV2 and J is TRBJ2-3; 8 positions match TRBD2. CDR1 is SNHLY, CDR2 FYNNEI, per germline. Trimming removed 6 bases from V and 4 bases from J; junction bases left unmatched: 9. The length of the CDR3 is 15 residues. The CDR3 reads CASSRPGLDADTQYF. CDR3 DNA sequence: TGTGCCAGCAGCCGACCGGGACTAGATGCAGATACGCAGTATTTT.

This clone was seen only a few times. The chain is built from TRBV7-6 and TRBJ1-1; D is perhaps TRBD1 (5 bases). The CDR3 loop spans 13 amino acids. The V end lost 1 base, the J end lost 6 bases, and 9 bases lay between the germline ends. Per germline, CDR1 SGHVS and CDR2 FNYEAQ. CDR3 in DNA: TGTGCCAGCAGCTTAGTAGGAGGGGCTGAAGCTTTCTTT. Amino acid sequence: CASSLVGGAEAFF.

This chain joins TRBV7-9 and TRBJ1-1, with a possible D match to TRBD1 (6 bases). Germline V gives CDR1 SEHNR, CDR2 FQNEAQ (reference sequence). Trimming removed 0 bases at V and 8 bases at J, with 13 bases between. The CDR3 runs 14 residues. CDR3 in amino acids: CASSLASGGNEAFF. In nucleotides, the CDR3 is TGTGCCAGCAGCTTAGCGAGTGGGGGCAACGAAGCTTTCTTT.